Following are 9 T cell receptor beta chains from one sample sequenced in a study of tissue T cells after allogeneic stem cell transplantation (dated by TCRdb to 2021 to 2024). Library prep was done by the immunoSEQ multiplex PCR assay. TCRdb took this table from immuneACCESS and kept in-frame rearrangements with V and J called. Such tables lack part of the clones; where checked against another copy, unresolved V genes explain under half of the gap, and the rest is unexplained. The sample table shows roughly 7,200 clones, and 40% to 60% are seen once. Around 4% of the sample goes to the ten largest clones. The label giving this sample's time point can be read as: mouse harvest day 7 after allogeneic transplant. Mouse grafts consisting of 10^7 T-cell-depleted bone marrow cells combined with 10^6 splenic CD5+ T cells were administered by tail vein injection. The sequencing input was gut tissue. Every receptor here comes from a female BALB/c mouse given C57BL/6 T cells with graft-versus-host disease after an allogeneic hematopoietic cell transplant.

Turning to this clone: Germline and genes here are mouse. Read coverage stops 1 residue before the CDR3 terminus; the germline J gene supplies the remainder. This chain links TRBV14 with TRBJ2-4; weak D call: TRBD1 (5 bases). V lost 5 bases to trimming and J lost 2 bases, with 9 bases between them. Germline CDR1 SGHDT, CDR2 FRDEAV. This CDR3 comprises 13 residues. The CDR3 bases that were read are TGTGCCAGCAGCCCGGACAATCAAAACACCTTGTAC. Translation gives CASSPDNQNTLY. The whole CDR3 protein reads CASSPDNQNTLYF.

A word on this clone: All gene names here are mouse names. Read sequence stops 1 residue before the CDR3 end, and the germline J gene provides the missing end. J is TRBJ1-4 and V is TRBV26, with no clear D. Trimming cost V 1 base and J 6 bases, with 0 bases left between them. The CDR3 has 11 amino acids. Germline V gene sequence: CDR1 KGHPV, CDR2 FQNQEV (reference sequence). The CDR3 DNA, read in part, is TGTGCCAGCAGTCTGTACGAAAGATTATTT. It is translated as CASSLYERLF. The entire CDR3 protein is CASSLYERLFF.

Comment on this clone: All gene names here are mouse names. The covered CDR3 bases are TGTGCCAGCGGTGATGCGCGGAACTCCGACTACACC. It yields the protein CASGDARNSDYT. The whole CDR3 is CASGDARNSDYTF. J is TRBJ1-2 and V is TRBV13-2; no firm D call. The CDR3 goes on 1 residue after the read ends, and that part is filled in from the germline J gene. Germline V gene lookup returns CDR1 NNHNN and CDR2 SYGAGS (reference sequence). V lost 0 bases and J 2 bases, leaving 5 bases between the germline ends. This CDR3 is 13 amino acids long.

Relative to its sample, this clone is medium-sized. Each gene name is a mouse one. The read gets to within 1 residue of the CDR3 end, and the germline J gene fills in the rest. The genes are TRBV5 and TRBJ2-7; D is possibly TRBD2 (6 bases). The germline CDR1 and CDR2 sequences are LGHNA and YNLKQL (reference sequence). The V gene lost 0 bases and the J gene lost 4 bases, with 10 bases spanning the gap. This CDR3 comprises 14 residues. The CDR3 loop reads CASSQDWGYYEQYF. The CDR3 bases that were read are TGTGCCAGCAGCCAAGACTGGGGTTATTATGAACAGTAC.

This clone was counted a few times. Gene and germline names: mouse. The read falls 1 residue short of the CDR3 end, and the missing part is taken from the germline J gene. The chain uses TRBV12-2 and TRBJ2-3, with unresolved D. The ends were cut back, 0 bases at V and 0 bases at J, with 6 bases in the middle. The CDR3 length is 14 residues. Germline assignment: CDR1 SGHLS and CDR2 HYDKME. CDR3 DNA, as far as it was read: TGTGCCAGCTCTCTCCAGCCTAGTGCAGAAACGCTGTAT. Its protein is CASSLQPSAETLY. The full-length CDR3 reads as CASSLQPSAETLYF.

This clone appeared a single time. Gene names refer to mouse genes. The read terminates 1 residue ahead of where the CDR3 ends, so the germline J gene completes it. The chain has TRBV13-1 and TRBJ2-4; TRBD2 matches at 11 bases. Trimming took 4 bases from V and 3 from J; bases not matched to a gene: 4. CDR1 and CDR2 from the germline V gene are NSHNY and SYGAGN. The CDR3 loop spans 15 amino acids. Incomplete CDR3 DNA: TGTGCCAGCAGTCTCGACTGGGGGGGACAAAACACCTTGTAC. Protein: CASSLDWGGQNTLY. The full-length CDR3 reads as CASSLDWGGQNTLYF.

This clone is a singleton in its sample. The germline and genes are mouse ones. The read finishes 1 residue shy of the CDR3 end, and the germline J gene is used to complete it. The chain has TRBV12-2 and TRBJ2-2, with 7 bases aligning to TRBD2. J gave up 0 bases and V 0 bases, and 6 bases lay outside the gene matches. Looked up from germline, CDR1 is SGHLS and CDR2 is HYDKME. The CDR3 extends over 17 amino acids. The DNA read from the CDR3 is TGTGCCAGCTCTCTCGACGGCTGGGGGACAAACACCGGGCAGCTCTAC. Amino acids: CASSLDGWGTNTGQLY. The CDR3, in full, reads CASSLDGWGTNTGQLYF.

This clone has just a few counts. Gene names are mouse gene names. The CDR3 end lies 1 residue beyond the end of the read and is filled in from the germline J gene. V usage is TRBV26 and J usage is TRBJ2-1; D gene uncertain. V lost 5 bases, J lost 6 bases, and 5 bases lay in between. The CDR3 runs to 11 residues. CDR1 and CDR2 from the germline V gene are KGHPV and FQNQEV (reference sequence). The chain's CDR3 is CASSEGAEQFF. The covered CDR3 bases are TGTGCCAGCAGTGAGGGTGCTGAGCAGTTC. Based on the CDR3 plus reference TRBV26 and TRBJ2-1, the full variable domain is NSKVIQTPRYLVKGQGQKAKMRCIPEKGHPVVFWYQQNKNNEFKFLINFQNQEVLQQIDMTEKRFSAECPSNSPCSLEIQSSEAGDSALYLCASSEGAEQFFGPGTRLTVL.

Regarding this clone: These gene names are mouse names. With the read ending 1 residue before the CDR3 end, the germline J gene is used to fill in that end. The chain joins TRBV29 to TRBJ2-2; 10 bases fit TRBD2. Germline V gene lookup returns CDR1 MSHET and CDR2 SYDVDS. V gave up 11 bases and J gave up 2 bases; unmatched junction bases: 2. The CDR3 totals 13 residues. The part of the CDR3 DNA that was read is TGTGCTCTGGACTGGGGGAACACCGGGCAGCTCTAC. It encodes CALDWGNTGQLY. The CDR3 reads in full as CALDWGNTGQLYF. The complete variable domain, with remaining parts taken from reference TRBV29 and TRBJ2-2, reads DMKVTQMPRYLIKRMGENVLLECGQDMSHETMYWYRQDPGLGLQLIYISYDVDSNSEGDIPKGYRVSRKKREHFSLILDSAKTNQTSVYFCALDWGNTGQLYFGEGSKLTVL.